The clone carrying this TCR beta chain was detected ten times or more. Its matching antigen is unknown. Compared with germline, one end of the junction differs, possibly owing to a read error. This entry is derived from a study of T cell repertoires in cytomegalovirus infection. Across the study: Recently described HLA-C-restricted plus well-studied HLA-B-restricted CMV epitopes were used. TCR beta signatures that were public indicated CMV infection and matching HLA type. Regarding the study as a whole: There were carriers of CMV plus the relevant HLA, and cumulative public TCR beta family frequency identified them.

The V gene's germline CDR1 is MGHRA and CDR2 YSYEKL. The CDR3 runs 12 residues. TCRdb independently ran MiXCR on the reads; one entry per CDR3 protein. Found here are about 920,000 distinct CDR3 sequences, less than 40% of them singletons; the top ten hold around 15%. This material consisted of cultured CD8+ T cells from PBMCs, taken from culture after CMV antigen stimulation. This TCR was sampled from a human donor in good health (CMV status not recorded). Some clones in this sample may be carry-over from other donors' samples. V and J are TRBV4-1 and TRBJ1-6; D may be TRBD1 (5 bases). CDR3 residues: CASSQGSSPLHF. The CDR3 DNA sequence: TGTGCCAGCAGCCAGGGATCTTCACCCCTCCACTTT.